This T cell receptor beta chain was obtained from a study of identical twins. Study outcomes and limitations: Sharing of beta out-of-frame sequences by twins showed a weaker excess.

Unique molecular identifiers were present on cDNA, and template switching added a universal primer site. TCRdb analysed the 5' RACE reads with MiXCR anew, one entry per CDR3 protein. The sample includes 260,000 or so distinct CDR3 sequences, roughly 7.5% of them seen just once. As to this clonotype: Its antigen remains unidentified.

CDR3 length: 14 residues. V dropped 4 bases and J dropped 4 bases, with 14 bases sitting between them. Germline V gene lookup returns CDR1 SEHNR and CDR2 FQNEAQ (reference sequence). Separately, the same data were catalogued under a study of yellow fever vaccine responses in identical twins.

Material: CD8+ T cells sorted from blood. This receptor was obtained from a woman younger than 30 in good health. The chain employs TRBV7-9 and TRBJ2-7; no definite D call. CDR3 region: CASSSSQTIYEQYV. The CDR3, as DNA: TGTGCCAGCAGCTCATCACAAACTATATACGAGCAGTACGTC.